The present T cell receptor (beta chain) was sequenced within a study of OX40 agonist ivuxolimab in advanced cancers. Study details: A diagnosis of hepatocellular carcinoma, melanoma, renal cell or head and neck cancer was present in dose-escalation patients. Three individuals attained partial responses, comprising one hepatocellular carcinoma case and two cutaneous melanoma cases. Treatment received earlier with anti-PD-1, anti-PD-L1 or anti-CTLA-4 agents was allowed, and more than 30% had some.

TCRdb's table, derived via immunoSEQ multiplex PCR, lists solely in-frame clones and lacks some. The repertoire includes under 75,000 clones, about nine tenths of them detected once, and about 25% sits in the top ten. Patients were ineligible given autoimmune disease history or systemic immunosuppression. CDR3 size: 13 residues. Trimming shortened V by 7 bases and J by 0 bases, and 9 bases separated the two germline ends. Germline V lookup: CDR1 MNHEY, CDR2 SMNVEV (reference sequence). The table lists this clone with a few counts. This receptor was obtained from an adult with an advanced solid tumor such as melanoma, head and neck, liver or kidney cancer. V gene TRBV27 combines with J gene TRBJ1-1; no firm D call. Sequencing was performed on CD4+ or CD8+ T cells sorted from blood, taken in a trial of the OX40 agonist ivuxolimab. The CDR3 region has the DNA TGTGCCAGCACCTCGGGGATGAACACTGAAGCTTTCTTT. Protein: CASTSGMNTEAFF.